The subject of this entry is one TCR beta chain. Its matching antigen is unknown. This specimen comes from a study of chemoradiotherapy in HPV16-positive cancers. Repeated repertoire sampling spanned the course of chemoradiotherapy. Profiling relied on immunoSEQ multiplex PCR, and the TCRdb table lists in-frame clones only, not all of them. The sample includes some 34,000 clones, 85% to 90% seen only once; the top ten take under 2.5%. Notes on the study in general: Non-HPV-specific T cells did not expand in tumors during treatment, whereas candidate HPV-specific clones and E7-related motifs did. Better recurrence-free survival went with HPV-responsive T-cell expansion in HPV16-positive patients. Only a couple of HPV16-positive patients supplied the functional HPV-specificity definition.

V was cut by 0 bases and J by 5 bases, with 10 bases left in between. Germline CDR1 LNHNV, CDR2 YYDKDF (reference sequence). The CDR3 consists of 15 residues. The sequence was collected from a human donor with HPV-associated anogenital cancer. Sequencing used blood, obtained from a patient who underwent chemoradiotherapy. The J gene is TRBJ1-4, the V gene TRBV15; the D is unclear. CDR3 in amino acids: CATSRDRAVNEKLFF. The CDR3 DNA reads TGTGCCACCAGCAGAGATCGGGCAGTCAATGAAAAACTGTTTTTT.